This TCR beta chain was profiled in a study of response to subunit inactivated influenza vaccine. MiXCR, applied by TCRdb to the RT-PCR reads, yields one record per CDR3 protein. This table holds about 780,000 distinct CDR3 sequences, about 18% found once. Germline assignment: CDR1 LNHNV and CDR2 YYDKDF (reference sequence). The ends lost 1 base at V and 3 bases at J; junction bases unmatched: 1. This CDR3 has 15 residues. This clonotype came up many times. The sample consisted of PBMCs from blood, taken 5 days after vaccination. V gene TRBV15 combines with J gene TRBJ2-5, with 11 bases that match TRBD2. The receptor comes from a man in his fifties or sixties who received an inactivated influenza vaccine. The CDR3 DNA reads TGTGCCACCAGCAGAGGGGGACTAGCGGAAGAGACCCAGTACTTC. This translates into CATSRGGLAEETQYF.